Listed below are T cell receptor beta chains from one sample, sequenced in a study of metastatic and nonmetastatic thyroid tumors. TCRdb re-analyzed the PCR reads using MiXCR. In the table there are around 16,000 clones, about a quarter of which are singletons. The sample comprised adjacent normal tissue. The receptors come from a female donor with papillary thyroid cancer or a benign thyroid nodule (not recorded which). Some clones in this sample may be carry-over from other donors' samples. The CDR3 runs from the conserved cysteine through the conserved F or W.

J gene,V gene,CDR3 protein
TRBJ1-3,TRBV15,CATSRDRGNTIYF
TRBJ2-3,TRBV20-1,CSARPQGQGHTQYF
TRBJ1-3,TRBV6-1,CASPSGNTIYF
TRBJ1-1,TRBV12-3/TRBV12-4,CASSLVGTNTEAFF
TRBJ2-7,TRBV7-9,CASSRGQTYEQYF
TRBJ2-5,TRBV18,CASSTGYQETQYF
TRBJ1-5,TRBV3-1,CASSQAPDQPQHF
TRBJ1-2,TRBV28,CASSKRTGHYGYTF
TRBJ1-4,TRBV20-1,CSATGDSGTNEKLFF
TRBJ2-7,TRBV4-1,CASSLSPGQPYEQYF
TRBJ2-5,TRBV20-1,CSAVSGGLKAQYF
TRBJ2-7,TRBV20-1,CSASPLGGGYEQYF
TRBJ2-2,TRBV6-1,CASSRLADNTGELFF
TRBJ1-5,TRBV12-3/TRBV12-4,CASSLEGAPSNQPQHF
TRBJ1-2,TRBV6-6,CASSYQGPINYGYTF
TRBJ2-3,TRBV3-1,CASTLAGGTDTQYF
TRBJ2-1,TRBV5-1,CASSPGGGGNNEQFF
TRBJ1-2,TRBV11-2,CASSPQLRGDGYTF
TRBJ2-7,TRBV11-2,CASSFSTGLEQYF
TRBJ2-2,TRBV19,CASSIGLASGELFF
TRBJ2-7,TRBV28,CASSLSTLEQYF
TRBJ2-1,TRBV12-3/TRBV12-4,CASSLLAGEGSEQFF
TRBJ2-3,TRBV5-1,CASSPGASGPHGSTDTQYF
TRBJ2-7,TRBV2,CASKPSGPNYEQYF
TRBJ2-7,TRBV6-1,CASSEVGRWEQYF
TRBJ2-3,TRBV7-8,CASSLGDYDTDTQYF
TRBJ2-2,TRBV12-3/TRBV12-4,CASSRTWTSGSRNGELFF
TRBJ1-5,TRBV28,CASRGQGATQPQHF
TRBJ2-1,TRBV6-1,CASSTAEVAGYNEQFF
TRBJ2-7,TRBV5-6,CASSPVGTLVGEQYF
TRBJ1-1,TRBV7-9,CASITGTGNTEAFF
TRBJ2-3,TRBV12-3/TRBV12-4,CASSLGSTDTQYF
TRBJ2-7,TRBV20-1,CSARGDSFQTTPDEHYF
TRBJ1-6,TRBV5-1,CASSLWGQGNSPLHF
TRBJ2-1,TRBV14,CASSQLGRDFYNEQFF
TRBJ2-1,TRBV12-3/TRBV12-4,CASSPSGTLPHEQFF
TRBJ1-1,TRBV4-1,CASSQSPSLNTEAFF
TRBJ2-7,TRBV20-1,CSARDRGSFYEQYF
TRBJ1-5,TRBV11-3,CASSADSMDQPQHF
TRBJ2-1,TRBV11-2,CASSPRTPHNEQFF
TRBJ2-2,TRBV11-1,CASSSLPGSSGGELFF
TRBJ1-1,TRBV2,CASNSQGPEAFF
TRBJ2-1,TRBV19,CASRTDSSSYNEQFF
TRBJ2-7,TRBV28,CASSSPRDTAYEQYF
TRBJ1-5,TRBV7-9,CASSSWTGTGSNQPQHF
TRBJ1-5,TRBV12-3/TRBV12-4,CASTDSGGIQPQHF
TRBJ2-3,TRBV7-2,CASSPYTDTQYF
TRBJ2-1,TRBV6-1,CATVSYNEQFF
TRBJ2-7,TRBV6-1,CASSESTTIGMLSYGHYF
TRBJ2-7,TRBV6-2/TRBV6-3,CAASVQYF
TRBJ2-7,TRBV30,CAWNVQGMNEQYF
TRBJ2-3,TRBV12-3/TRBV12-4,CASRKYTDTQYF
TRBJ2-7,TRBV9,CASSLSGLTSKQYF